This T cell receptor (beta chain) is drawn from a study of Ad26.COV2.S vaccination and SARS-CoV-2 variants. Study-wide background: Ad26.COV2.S given intramuscularly, once or twice 56 days apart. General study points: The breadth of spike-specific CD8+ and CD4+ T cell responses after vaccination was reportedly substantial. Recipients of either vaccine or placebo displayed similar breadth of non-spike TCRs.

Turning to this clone: Its antigen remains unidentified.

As for treatment: 15 to 20 received Ad26.COV2.S at low or high dose, single or two shots; 5 received placebo; per-sample allocation not given. Sampling took place 63 days after the first vaccine or placebo injection. This Boston cohort included adults aged 18-55 years. CDR1 is SGHAT, CDR2 FQNNGV, per germline. With V trimmed by 1 base and J by 4 bases, 8 bases remained unmatched. The CDR3 has 17 residues. Using immunoSEQ multiplex PCR, the repertoire was profiled, and TCRdb retains in-frame clones only, with some absent. Here the sample spans about 420,000 clones, approximately 90% being singletons. The chain links TRBV11-2 to TRBJ2-1, with 9 bases matching TRBD1. The sequences come from peripheral blood, collected in a trial of Ad26.COV2.S vaccine versus placebo. This clonotype was obtained from a person between 18 and 65 years old who received the Ad26.COV2.S COVID-19 vaccine or a placebo. The CDR3: CASSLGQGVGMYNEQFF. CDR3 DNA: TGTGCCAGCAGCTTAGGACAGGGGGTTGGGATGTACAATGAGCAGTTCTTC.